Shown below are 12 T cell receptor beta chains from a single sample sequenced in a study of human T cells and chemical hapten exposure. TCRdb called the 5' RACE reads again in MiXCR, with one record for every CDR3 protein. The table shows roughly 81,000 distinct CDR3 sequences, with more than 7% occurring only once. Whole blood, unfractionated, served as the material for total RNA extraction. The receptors come from a male donor in good health.

A few counts support this clonotype. J is TRBJ1-3 and V is TRBV9; D gene uncertain. The CDR3 length is 15 residues. V lost 0 bases and J 1 base, leaving 8 bases between the germline ends. Germline CDR1 reads SGDLS; CDR2 reads YYNGEE. The CDR3 nucleotides read TGTGCCAGCAGCGTAGAAAACAGATCTGGAAACACCATATATTTT. Protein: CASSVENRSGNTIYF.

This clonotype has just a few counts. V gene TRBV29-1 combines with J gene TRBJ2-7; 9 bases line up with TRBD1. This CDR3 has 13 amino acids. Trimming took 5 bases from V and 6 from J; bases not matched to a gene: 8. The V gene's germline CDR1 is SQVTM and CDR2 ANQGSEA. The CDR3 DNA reads as TGCAGCGTTTCCGACAGGGGGGGTGGCGAGCAGTACTTC. It codes for CSVSDRGGGEQYF.

This sequence joins TRBV29-1 and TRBJ2-1, with 14 bases aligning to TRBD2. The CDR3 runs 14 residues. The germline gives CDR1 SQVTM, CDR2 ANQGSEA. After removal of 5 bases from V and 10 bases from J, the junction contained 7 bases not matched to a gene. The CDR3 DNA reads TGCAGCGTTTCCGGGACTAGCGGGAGAGGGGAGCAGTTCTTC. Protein product: CSVSGTSGRGEQFF.

The chain is built from TRBV7-9 and TRBJ2-1; 7 nucleotides match TRBD2. The CDR3 runs to 15 residues. Germline CDR1 SEHNR, CDR2 FQNEAQ (reference sequence). V shed 5 bases and J 4 bases; nucleotides not matched to a gene: 8. The CDR3 DNA reads TGTGCCAGCAGCCCTCGGCTAGCGGTATACAATGAGCAGTTCTTC. Translating it yields CASSPRLAVYNEQFF.

The chain recombines TRBV12-3 or TRBV12-4 with TRBJ1-6, with 8 bases matching TRBD1. The J segment lost 4 bases and the V segment lost 7 bases, leaving 3 bases of the junction unmatched. This CDR3 contains 14 residues. CDR3 loop: CASTRGPYNSPLHF. DNA for the CDR3: TGTGCCAGCACCAGGGGGCCTTATAATTCACCCCTCCACTTT.

CDR3 sequence reads: CSVRLGNTEAFF. CDR3 in DNA: TGCAGCGTTCGGCTGGGGAACACTGAAGCTTTCTTT. V is TRBV29-1 and J is TRBJ1-1; D is undetermined. Germline CDR1 is SQVTM and CDR2 is ANQGSEA. V shed 5 bases and J shed 1 base, with 8 bases lying between them. The CDR3 totals 12 residues.

The chain employs TRBV12-3 or TRBV12-4 and TRBJ2-7, with D maybe TRBD2 (5 bases). This CDR3 has 13 residues. The ends were cut back, 5 bases at V and 1 base at J, with 9 bases in the middle. CDR3 in DNA: TGTGCCAGCAGTCCAGCGGTTTCCTACGAGCAGTACTTC. Translating it yields CASSPAVSYEQYF.

The chain links TRBV14 to TRBJ2-2, with 7 positions matching TRBD1. Germline CDR1 reads SGHDN; CDR2 reads FVKESK. The CDR3 contains 13 residues. V trimming: 5 bases; J trimming: 7 bases; junction bases outside the gene matches: 4. The CDR3 bases are TGTGCCAGCAGCGTCAGGGGGATCGGGGAGCTGTTTTTT. This translates into CASSVRGIGELFF.

This sequence joins TRBV28 and TRBJ1-2; no reliable D call. The CDR3 covers 13 residues. The V and J ends lost 2 bases and 2 bases respectively, with 6 bases between them. The germline V gene encodes CDR1 MDHEN and CDR2 SYDVKM. The CDR3 region has the DNA TGTGCCAGCAGTTTAAGTCAGAACTATGGCTACACCTTC. Protein sequence: CASSLSQNYGYTF.

This clonotype has a count of ten or more. The chain is built from TRBV6-1 and TRBJ2-1; TRBD2 matches at 9 bases. The germline gives CDR1 MNHNS, CDR2 SASEGT. The J segment lost 2 bases and the V segment lost 4 bases, leaving 9 bases of the junction unmatched. This CDR3 contains 17 residues. The DNA for the CDR3 is TGTGCCAGCAGTGGGGGTAGGGTAGCGGGGGCCTACAATGAGCAGTTCTTC. It yields the protein CASSGGRVAGAYNEQFF.

In this sample, this clonotype turned up a few times. The V gene is TRBV29-1, the J gene TRBJ1-1, with 7 bases fitting TRBD1. V lost 7 bases and J lost 1; bases outside the gene matches: 6. The CDR3 sequence is 13 residues long. Germline assignment: CDR1 SQVTM and CDR2 ANQGSEA. The CDR3 coding sequence is TGCAGCGCCCGACAGGGAGAGAACACTGAAGCTTTCTTT. This encodes CSARQGENTEAFF. Using reference TRBV29-1 and TRBJ1-1 for the parts outside the CDR3, the full variable domain is SAVISQKPSRDICQRGTSLTIQCQVDSQVTMMFWYRQQPGQSLTLIATANQGSEATYESGFVIDKFPISRPNLTFSTLTVSNMSPEDSSIYLCSARQGENTEAFFGQGTRLTVV.

This clonotype appeared many times. The V call is TRBV29-1, the J call TRBJ1-1; maybe TRBD1 (5 bases). This CDR3 region has 14 residues. Deletions cut 6 bases from V and 0 bases from J, with 14 bases between. Germline V gives CDR1 SQVTM, CDR2 ANQGSEA. The CDR3 DNA is TGCAGCGTAACCGGGACCGACATGAACACTGAAGCTTTCTTT. It specifies CSVTGTDMNTEAFF.